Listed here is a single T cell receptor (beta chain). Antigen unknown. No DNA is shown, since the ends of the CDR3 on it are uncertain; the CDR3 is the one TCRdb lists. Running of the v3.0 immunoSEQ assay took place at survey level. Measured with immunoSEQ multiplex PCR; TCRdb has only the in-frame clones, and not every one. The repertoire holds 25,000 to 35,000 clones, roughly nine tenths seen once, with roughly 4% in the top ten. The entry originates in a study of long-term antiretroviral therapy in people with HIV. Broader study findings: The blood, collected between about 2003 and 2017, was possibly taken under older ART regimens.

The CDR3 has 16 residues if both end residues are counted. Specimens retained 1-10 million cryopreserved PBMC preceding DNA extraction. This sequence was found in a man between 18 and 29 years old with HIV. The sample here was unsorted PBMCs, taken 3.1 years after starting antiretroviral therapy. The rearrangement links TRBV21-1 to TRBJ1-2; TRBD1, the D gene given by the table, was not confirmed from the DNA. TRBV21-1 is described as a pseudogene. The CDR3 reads CASSKAQFGRGAGYTF.